These 13 T cell receptor beta chains originate from one sample sequenced in a study of glioma-infiltrating T cells. Using RNA template, CDR3s of TCR alpha and beta were amplified with iRepertoire arm-PCR. A single record per CDR3 protein comes from TCRdb applying MiXCR to the multiplex PCR reads. The sample lists 15,000 to 20,000 distinct CDR3 sequences; over 45% were seen once. The sample comprised glioma tissue, nonneoplastic brain tissue, or PBMCs (not recorded which). Receptor source: a human donor with low-grade glioma or glioblastoma, undergoing nonglioma brain surgery, or in good health (not recorded which).

At least ten counts were recorded for this clonotype. The CDR3 loop is CASRAVSGRADEQFF. Written as DNA, the CDR3 is TGTGCCAGTAGAGCGGTTAGCGGGAGGGCCGATGAGCAGTTCTTC. The chain links TRBV19 to TRBJ2-1; 11 nucleotides match TRBD2. This CDR3 comprises 15 residues. The V and J ends lost 6 bases and 8 bases, in that order; junction bases with no gene match: 9. Germline V gene data show CDR1 as LNHDA and CDR2 as SQIVND (reference sequence). Based on the CDR3 plus reference TRBV19 and TRBJ2-1, the full variable domain is DGGITQSPKYLFRKEGQNVTLSCEQNLNHDAMYWYRQDPGQGLRLIYYSQIVNDFQKGDIAEGYSVSREKKESFPLTVTSAQKNPTAFYLCASRAVSGRADEQFFGPGTRLTVL.

This clonotype was seen a single time. Here the CDR3 reads CASSSDGAGWSRISEQFF. The CDR3 region has the DNA TGTGCCAGCAGCTCGGACGGGGCGGGATGGTCCCGCATAAGTGAGCAGTTCTTC. The V gene is TRBV6-2 or TRBV6-3, the J gene TRBJ2-1; tentatively, D is TRBD2 (6 bases). The CDR3 contains 18 residues. Germline CDR1 reads MNHEY; CDR2 reads SVGEGT. V shed 6 bases and J shed 9 bases, with 30 bases lying between them.

The chain carries TRBV20-1 and TRBJ1-5; D not certain. The CDR3 sequence is 13 residues long. The ends were cut back, 1 base at V and 0 bases at J, with 4 bases in the middle. Germline values: CDR1 DFQATT, CDR2 SNEGSKA (reference sequence). The CDR3 loop is CSARVGSNQPQHF. In DNA form, the CDR3 reads TGCAGTGCTAGAGTTGGTAGCAATCAGCCCCAGCATTTT.

The chain uses TRBV20-1 and TRBJ1-5; 8 nucleotides line up with TRBD1. The germline CDR1 and CDR2 sequences are DFQATT and SNEGSKA (reference sequence). V lost 5 bases and J lost 4; bases outside the gene matches: 7. This CDR3 is 14 amino acids long. The CDR3 reads CSAEGQALNQPQHF. The CDR3 coding sequence is TGCAGTGCTGAGGGACAGGCCCTTAATCAGCCCCAGCATTTT.

This clonotype was seen a few times. The chain has TRBV4-1 and TRBJ1-5; 7 bases are shared with TRBD1. V lost 4 bases and J lost 1; bases outside the gene matches: 13. Per germline, CDR1 MGHRA and CDR2 YSYEKL. The length of the CDR3 is 18 residues. The CDR3 is CASSRDPLGGSSNQPQHF. The CDR3 region has the DNA TGCGCCAGCAGCCGAGATCCCTTAGGGGGCAGCAGCAATCAGCCCCAGCATTTT.

A single count supports this clonotype. The V call is TRBV28, the J call TRBJ1-5, with D perhaps matching TRBD1 (6 bases). Trimming took off 8 bases at V and 6 bases at J, with 20 bases between the two ends. The CDR3 spans 15 residues. Germline loops: CDR1 MDHEN, CDR2 SYDVKM. The CDR3: CASSQGGGGGQPQHF. The CDR3 DNA reads TGTGCCAGCTCGCAAGGGGGTGGAGGGGGTCAGCCCCAGCATTTT.

This clonotype was recorded at least ten times. The chain is built from TRBV2 and TRBJ1-1; TRBD1 matches 10 bases. Trimming took 6 bases from V and 3 from J; bases not matched to a gene: 19. The CDR3 loop spans 19 amino acids. The V gene's germline CDR1 is SNHLY and CDR2 FYNNEI. The CDR3 coding sequence is TGTGCCAGCAGCGAGAGTCTGCCCTGGGACAGGGGAAAGGACACTGAAGCTTTCTTT. It translates to CASSESLPWDRGKDTEAFF. Filled out from reference TRBV2 and TRBJ1-1, the complete variable domain reads EPEVTQTPSHQVTQMGQEVILRCVPISNHLYFYWYRQILGQKVEFLVSFYNNEISEKSEIFDDQFSVERPDGSNFTLKIRSTKLEDSAMYFCASSESLPWDRGKDTEAFFGQGTRLTVV.

The chain's CDR3 is CASSFTGTVTSPLHF. The DNA of the CDR3 is TGTGCCAGCAGCTTTACAGGGACAGTTACATCACCCCTCCACTTT. The genes are TRBV6-1 and TRBJ1-6, with 7 bases lining up with TRBD1. CDR1 MNHNS and CDR2 SASEGT come from the germline V gene. The CDR3 is made up of 15 amino acids. Trimming cost V 6 bases and J 10 bases; bases outside gene matches: 12.

CDR3 residues: CASSPENRDLAFF. The CDR3 DNA reads as TGTGCCAGCAGCCCTGAGAACAGGGACTTGGCTTTCTTT. V and J are TRBV7-9 and TRBJ1-1; perhaps TRBD1 as D (6 bases). This CDR3 contains 13 residues. V lost 5 bases, J lost 11 bases, and 18 bases lay in between. Germline V gene sequence: CDR1 SEHNR, CDR2 FQNEAQ (reference sequence).

The chain couples TRBV20-1 to TRBJ2-1; D is uncertain. The CDR3 contains 11 residues. Trimming cost V 1 base and J 8 bases, with 6 bases left between them. Germline lookup yields CDR1 DFQATT and CDR2 SNEGSKA (reference sequence). For the CDR3, the DNA is TGCAGTGCTAGAGGCATCTATGAGCAGTTCTTC. It specifies CSARGIYEQFF.

Details on this clonotype: The junction and the germline gene differ at one end; a read error may be behind it. V usage is TRBV29-1 and J usage is TRBJ2-5, with D uncertain. Looked up from germline, CDR1 is SQVTM and CDR2 is ANQGSEA. The CDR3 extends over 12 amino acids. Written as DNA, the CDR3 is TGCAGCGTTGACGGAAACCAGGAGACCAAGTACTTC. Its translation is CSVDGNQETKYF.

The V and J genes are TRBV27 and TRBJ1-5, with no clear D. Trimming left V 6 bases short and J 1 base short, with 10 bases between. Germline CDR1 reads MNHEY; CDR2 reads SMNVEV (reference sequence). The length of the CDR3 is 14 residues. The chain's CDR3 is CASSGRGSNQPQHF. As DNA, the CDR3 is TGTGCCAGCAGCGGACGAGGGAGCAATCAGCCCCAGCATTTT.

In this sample, this clonotype turned up a few times. CDR3 sequence: CASSYGPPTSSYQETQYF. CDR3 nucleotide sequence: TGTGCCAGCAGTTACGGGCCCCCGACTAGCTCCTACCAAGAGACCCAGTACTTC. The V gene is TRBV6-2 or TRBV6-3, the J gene TRBJ2-5; 7 nucleotides match TRBD2. CDR3 size: 18 residues. After removal of 2 bases from V and 0 bases from J, the junction contained 12 bases not matched to a gene. The V gene's germline CDR1 is MNHEY and CDR2 SVGEGT.